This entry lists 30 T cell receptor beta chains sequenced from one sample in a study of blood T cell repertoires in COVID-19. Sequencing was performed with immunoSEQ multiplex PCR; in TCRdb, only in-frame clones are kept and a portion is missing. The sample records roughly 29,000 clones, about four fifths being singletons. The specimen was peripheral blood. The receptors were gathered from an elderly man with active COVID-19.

The CDR3 reads CASRRTSGLGEQFF. CDR3 bases: TGTGCCAGCAGGCGGACTAGCGGCCTAGGTGAGCAGTTCTTC. The V call is TRBV6-5, the J call TRBJ2-1; 10 positions match TRBD2. This CDR3 is built from 14 residues. With 6 bases clipped from V and 9 bases from J, the junction kept 8 bases outside the gene matches. Germline V gene lookup returns CDR1 MNHEY and CDR2 SVGAGI.

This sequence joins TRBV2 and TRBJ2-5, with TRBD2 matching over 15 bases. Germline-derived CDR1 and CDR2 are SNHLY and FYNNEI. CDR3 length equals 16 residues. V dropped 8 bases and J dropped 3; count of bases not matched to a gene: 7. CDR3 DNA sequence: TGTGCCAGCGGTGGGACTAGCGGGGGGTTCGAAGAGACCCAGTACTTC. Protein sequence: CASGGTSGGFEETQYF.

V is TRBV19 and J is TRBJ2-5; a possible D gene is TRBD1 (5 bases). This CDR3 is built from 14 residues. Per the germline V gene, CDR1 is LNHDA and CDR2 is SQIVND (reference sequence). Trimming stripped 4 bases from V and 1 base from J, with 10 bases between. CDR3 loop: CASSNRQTQETQYF. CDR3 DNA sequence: TGTGCCAGTAGTAACCGACAGACCCAAGAGACCCAGTACTTC.

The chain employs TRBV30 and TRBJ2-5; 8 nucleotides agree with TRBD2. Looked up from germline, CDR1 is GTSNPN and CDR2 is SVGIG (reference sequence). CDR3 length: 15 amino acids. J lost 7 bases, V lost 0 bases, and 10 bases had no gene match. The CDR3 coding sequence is TGTGCCTGGAGTGTAGCGGGGGTGGGGGCTCGGACCCAGTACTTC. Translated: CAWSVAGVGARTQYF.

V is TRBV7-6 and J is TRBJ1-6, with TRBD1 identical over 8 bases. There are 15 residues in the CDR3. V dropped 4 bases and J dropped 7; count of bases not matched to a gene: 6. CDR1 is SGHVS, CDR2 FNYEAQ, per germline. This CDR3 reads CASSSRTGKNSPLHF. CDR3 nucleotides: TGTGCCAGCAGCTCCCGGACAGGGAAAAATTCACCCCTCCACTTT.

The CDR3 coding sequence is TGTGCCACCAGTGACCCAAGAGCGGGGAGCACAGATACGCAGTATTTT. This encodes CATSDPRAGSTDTQYF. The rearrangement joins TRBV24-1 to TRBJ2-3, with 7 positions matching TRBD2. The J segment lost 0 bases and the V segment lost 4 bases, leaving 6 bases of the junction unmatched. The CDR3 runs to 16 residues. CDR1 and CDR2 from the germline V gene are KGHDR and SFDVKD.

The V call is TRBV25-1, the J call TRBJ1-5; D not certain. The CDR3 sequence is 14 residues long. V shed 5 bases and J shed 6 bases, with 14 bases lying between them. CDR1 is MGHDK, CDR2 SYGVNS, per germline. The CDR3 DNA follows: TGTGCCAGCAGTCCTTCCCAGGCGCGTCAGCCCCAGCATTTT. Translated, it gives CASSPSQARQPQHF.

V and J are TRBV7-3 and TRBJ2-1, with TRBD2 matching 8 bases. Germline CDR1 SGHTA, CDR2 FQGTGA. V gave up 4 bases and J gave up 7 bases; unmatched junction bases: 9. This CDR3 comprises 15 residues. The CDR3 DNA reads TGTGCCAGCAGCTCCGGGACTAGTAGGGGGAATGAGCAGTTCTTC. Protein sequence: CASSSGTSRGNEQFF.

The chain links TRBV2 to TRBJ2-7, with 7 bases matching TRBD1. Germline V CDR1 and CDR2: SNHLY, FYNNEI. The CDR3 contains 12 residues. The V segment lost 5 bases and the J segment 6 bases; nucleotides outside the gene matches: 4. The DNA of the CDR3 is TGTGCCAGCAGTTACGACAGGGTCGAGCAGTACTTC. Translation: CASSYDRVEQYF.

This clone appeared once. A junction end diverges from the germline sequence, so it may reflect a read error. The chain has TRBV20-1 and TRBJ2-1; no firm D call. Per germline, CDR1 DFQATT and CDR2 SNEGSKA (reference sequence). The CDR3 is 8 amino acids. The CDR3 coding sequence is TGCAGTGCTAGACCAGGCCTCTTC. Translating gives CSARPGLF.

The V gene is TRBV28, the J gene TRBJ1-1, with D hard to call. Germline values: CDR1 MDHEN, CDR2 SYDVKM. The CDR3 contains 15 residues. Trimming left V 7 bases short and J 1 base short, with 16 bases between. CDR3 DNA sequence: TGTGCCAGCACCTCAAGAGGAGGGAGGAACACTGAAGCTTTCTTT. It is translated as CASTSRGGRNTEAFF.

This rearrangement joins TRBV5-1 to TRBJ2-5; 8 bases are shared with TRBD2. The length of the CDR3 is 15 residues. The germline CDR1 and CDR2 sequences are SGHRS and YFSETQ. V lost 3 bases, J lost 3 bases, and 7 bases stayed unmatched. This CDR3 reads CASSWRGAREETQYF. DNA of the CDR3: TGCGCCAGCAGCTGGCGGGGGGCCCGCGAAGAGACCCAGTACTTC.

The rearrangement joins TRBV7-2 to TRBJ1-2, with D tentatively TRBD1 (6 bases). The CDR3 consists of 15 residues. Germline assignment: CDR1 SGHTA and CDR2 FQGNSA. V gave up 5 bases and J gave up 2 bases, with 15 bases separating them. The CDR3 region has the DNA TGTGCCAGCAGCGTGACCGGGACACTAAACTATGGCTACACCTTC. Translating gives CASSVTGTLNYGYTF.

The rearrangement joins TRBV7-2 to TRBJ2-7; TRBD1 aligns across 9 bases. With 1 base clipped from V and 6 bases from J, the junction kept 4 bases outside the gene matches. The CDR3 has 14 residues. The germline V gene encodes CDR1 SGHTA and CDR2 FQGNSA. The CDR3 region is CASSLDRGRPEQYF. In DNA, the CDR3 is TGTGCCAGCAGCTTAGACAGGGGGCGACCCGAGCAGTACTTC.

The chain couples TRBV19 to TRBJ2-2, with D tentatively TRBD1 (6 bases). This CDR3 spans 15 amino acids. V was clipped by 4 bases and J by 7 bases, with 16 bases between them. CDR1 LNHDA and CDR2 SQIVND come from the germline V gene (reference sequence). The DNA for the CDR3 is TGTGCCAGTAGTACACACAGGGACCAAGGCGGGGAGCTGTTTTTT. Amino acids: CASSTHRDQGGELFF. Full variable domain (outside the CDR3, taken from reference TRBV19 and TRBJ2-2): DGGITQSPKYLFRKEGQNVTLSCEQNLNHDAMYWYRQDPGQGLRLIYYSQIVNDFQKGDIAEGYSVSREKKESFPLTVTSAQKNPTAFYLCASSTHRDQGGELFFGEGSRLTVL.

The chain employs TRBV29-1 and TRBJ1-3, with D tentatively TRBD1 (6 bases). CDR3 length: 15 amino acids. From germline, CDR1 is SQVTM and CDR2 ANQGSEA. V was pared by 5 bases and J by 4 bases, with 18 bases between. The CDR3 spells CSVRLGQLAGNTIYF. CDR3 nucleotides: TGCAGCGTTCGTTTGGGACAACTGGCAGGAAACACCATATATTTT.

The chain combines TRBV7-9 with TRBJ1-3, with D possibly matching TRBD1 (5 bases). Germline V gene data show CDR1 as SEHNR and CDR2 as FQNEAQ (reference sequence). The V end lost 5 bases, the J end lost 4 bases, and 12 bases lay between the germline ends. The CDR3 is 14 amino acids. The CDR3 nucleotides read TGTGCCAGCAGCCGGACGGGGGAAGGAAACACCATATATTTT. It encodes CASSRTGEGNTIYF.

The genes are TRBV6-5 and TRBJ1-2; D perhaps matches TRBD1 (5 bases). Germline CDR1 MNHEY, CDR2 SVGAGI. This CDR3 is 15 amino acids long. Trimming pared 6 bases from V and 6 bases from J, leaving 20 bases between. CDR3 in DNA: TGTGCCAGCAGGTTCGCGCCTCAGGGTCGGGATGGCTACACCTTC. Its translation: CASRFAPQGRDGYTF.

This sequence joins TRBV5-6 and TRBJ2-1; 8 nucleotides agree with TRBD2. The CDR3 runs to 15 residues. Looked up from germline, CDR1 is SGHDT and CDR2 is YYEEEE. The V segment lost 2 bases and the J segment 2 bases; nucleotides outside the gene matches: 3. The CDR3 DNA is TGTGCCAGCAGCTTAGCGGGGGTGGCCTACAATGAGCAGTTCTTC. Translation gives CASSLAGVAYNEQFF.

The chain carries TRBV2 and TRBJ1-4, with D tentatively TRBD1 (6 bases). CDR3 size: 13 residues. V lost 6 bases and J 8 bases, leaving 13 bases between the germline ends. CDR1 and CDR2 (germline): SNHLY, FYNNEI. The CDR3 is CASSRGLREKLFF. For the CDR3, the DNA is TGTGCCAGCAGCAGGGGTCTAAGGGAAAAACTGTTTTTT.

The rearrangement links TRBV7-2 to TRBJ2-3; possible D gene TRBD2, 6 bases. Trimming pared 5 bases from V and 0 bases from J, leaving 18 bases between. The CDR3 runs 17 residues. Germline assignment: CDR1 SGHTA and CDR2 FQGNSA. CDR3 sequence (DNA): TGTGCCAGCAGCCTAGAGGGTAGGGGACTTAGCACAGATACGCAGTATTTT. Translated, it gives CASSLEGRGLSTDTQYF. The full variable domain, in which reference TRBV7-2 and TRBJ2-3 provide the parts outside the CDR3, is GAGVSQSPSNKVTEKGKDVELRCDPISGHTALYWYRQSLGQGLEFLIYFQGNSAPDKSGLPSDRFSAERTGGSVSTLTIQRTQQEDSAVYLCASSLEGRGLSTDTQYFGPGTRLTVL.

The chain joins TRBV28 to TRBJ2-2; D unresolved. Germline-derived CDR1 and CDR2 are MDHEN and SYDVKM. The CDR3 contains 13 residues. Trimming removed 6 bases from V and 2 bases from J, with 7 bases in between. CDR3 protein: CASSITNTGELFF. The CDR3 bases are TGTGCCAGCAGCATTACAAACACCGGGGAGCTGTTTTTT.

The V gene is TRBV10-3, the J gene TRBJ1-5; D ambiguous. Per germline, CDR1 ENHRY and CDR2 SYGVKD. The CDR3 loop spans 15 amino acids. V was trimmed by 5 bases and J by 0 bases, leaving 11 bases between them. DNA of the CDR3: TGTGCCATCAGTCGGGAGGAAAATAGCAATCAGCCCCAGCATTTT. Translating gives CAISREENSNQPQHF.

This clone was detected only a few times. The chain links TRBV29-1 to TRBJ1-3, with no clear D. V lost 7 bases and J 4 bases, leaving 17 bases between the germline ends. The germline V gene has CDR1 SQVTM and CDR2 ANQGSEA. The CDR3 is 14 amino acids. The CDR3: CSALSAFGGNTIYF. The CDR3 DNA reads TGCAGCGCTCTCAGTGCCTTCGGGGGAAACACCATATATTTT.

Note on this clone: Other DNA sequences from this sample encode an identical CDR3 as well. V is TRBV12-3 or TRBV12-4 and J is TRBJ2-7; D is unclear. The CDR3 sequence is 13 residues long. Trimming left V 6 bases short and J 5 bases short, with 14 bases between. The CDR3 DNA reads TGTGCCAGCAGCTTTGTTCGGGTCGACGAGCAGTACTTC. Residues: CASSFVRVDEQYF.

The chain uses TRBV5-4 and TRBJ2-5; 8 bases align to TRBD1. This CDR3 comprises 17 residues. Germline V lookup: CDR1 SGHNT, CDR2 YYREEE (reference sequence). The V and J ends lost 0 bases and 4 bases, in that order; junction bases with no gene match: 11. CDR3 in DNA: TGTGCCAGCAGCTTGGCATCAGGACAGGGAGTTCGAGAGACCCAGTACTTC. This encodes CASSLASGQGVRETQYF.

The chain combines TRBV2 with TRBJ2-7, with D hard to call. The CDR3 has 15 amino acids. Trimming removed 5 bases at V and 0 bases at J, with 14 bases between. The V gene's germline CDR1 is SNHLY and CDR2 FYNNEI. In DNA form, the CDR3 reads TGTGCCAGCAGTAGTCAGGTTTGGGTCTCCTACGAGCAGTACTTC. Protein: CASSSQVWVSYEQYF.

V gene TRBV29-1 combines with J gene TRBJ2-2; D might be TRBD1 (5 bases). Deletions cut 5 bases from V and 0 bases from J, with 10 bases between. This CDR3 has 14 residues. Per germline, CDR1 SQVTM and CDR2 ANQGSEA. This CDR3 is CSVLDSANTGELFF. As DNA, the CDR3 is TGCAGCGTTTTAGACAGCGCGAACACCGGGGAGCTGTTTTTT.

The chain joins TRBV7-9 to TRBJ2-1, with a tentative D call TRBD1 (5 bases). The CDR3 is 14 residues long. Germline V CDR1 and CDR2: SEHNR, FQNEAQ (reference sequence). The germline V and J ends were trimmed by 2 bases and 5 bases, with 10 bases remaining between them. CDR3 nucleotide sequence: TGTGCCAGCAGCTTAACTCAGGGAAACAATGAGCAGTTCTTC. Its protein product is CASSLTQGNNEQFF. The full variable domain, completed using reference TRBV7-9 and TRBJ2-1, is DTGVSQNPRHKITKRGQNVTFRCDPISEHNRLYWYRQTLGQGPEFLTYFQNEAQLEKSRLLSDRFSAERPKGSFSTLEIQRTEQGDSAMYLCASSLTQGNNEQFFGPGTRLTVL.

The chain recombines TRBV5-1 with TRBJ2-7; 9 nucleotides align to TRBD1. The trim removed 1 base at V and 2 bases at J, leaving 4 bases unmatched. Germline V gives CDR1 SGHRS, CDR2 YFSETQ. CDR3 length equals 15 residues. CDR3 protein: CASSLSGQGPYEQYF. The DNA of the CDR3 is TGCGCCAGCAGCTTGTCGGGACAGGGACCCTACGAGCAGTACTTC.